The present TCR beta chain was sequenced within a study of stem cell transplantation in POMP-related autoinflammatory disease. The germline CDR1 and CDR2 sequences are SGHNT and YYREEE (reference sequence). Germline trimming cut 2 bases from V and 6 bases from J; bases unmatched to any gene: 4. The CDR3 consists of 13 residues. The repertoire was sequenced with immunoSEQ multiplex PCR; TCRdb's copy has only in-frame clones and lacks some. The table has some 33,000 clones, 70% to 90% seen once; the top ten hold 0.7% to 0.9%. This clone was seen only a few times. The target antigen is unknown. Findings and limits, study-wide: Unique TRB V-J gene pairings were limited in number in patients with PRAID.

The TCR sequence derives from a human donor with POMP-related autoinflammation and immune dysregulation (PRAID). The sample consisted of CD4+ T cells from PBMCs, taken before stem cell transplantation. The chain couples TRBV5-4 to TRBJ2-7, with 8 bases identical to TRBD2. The CDR3 coding sequence is TGTGCCAGCAGCTTAGCGGGAGTGGGCGAGCAGTACTTC. Translation: CASSLAGVGEQYF.